These 22 T cell receptor beta chains came from one sample sequenced in a study of CD8+ T cells in alopecia areata. The authors extracted RNA and reverse transcribed it into cDNA as the sequencing template. Some clones are missing from TCRdb's copy, which holds only in-frame ones; the method was immunoSEQ multiplex PCR. Of under 250,000 clones in the sample, roughly 56% were seen once. Treatment meaning: oral pan-JAK inhibitor, 5-10 mg twice daily. The input for sequencing was CD4+ T cells sorted from blood, taken at week 4, from a patient treated with tofacitinib. Receptors originate from a human donor with alopecia areata.

A note on this clone: Being one base from a much bigger clone, this may be a read error. This sequence joins TRBV13 and TRBJ1-2, with TRBD1 matching 7 bases. Germline values: CDR1 PRHDT, CDR2 FYEKMQ (reference sequence). There are 13 residues in the CDR3. With V trimmed by 6 bases and J by 4 bases, 5 bases remained unmatched. For the CDR3, the DNA is TGTGCCAGCAGGGCGACAGGGATCTATGGCTACACCTTC. Residues: CASRATGIYGYTF.

The chain recombines TRBV4-1 with TRBJ1-6; 7 bases agree with TRBD1. V lost 1 base, J lost 13 bases, and 10 bases stayed unmatched. The germline V gene encodes CDR1 MGHRA and CDR2 YSYEKL. The CDR3 extends over 15 amino acids. In nucleotides, the CDR3 is TGCGCCAGCAGCCAAGGACAGGGCGACCTTTTCCCCCTCCACTTT. It is translated as CASSQGQGDLFPLHF.

The V gene is TRBV25-1, the J gene TRBJ2-3; 8 bases align to TRBD1. V lost 4 bases and J lost 1; bases outside the gene matches: 7. There are 16 residues in the CDR3. Germline-derived CDR1 and CDR2 are MGHDK and SYGVNS. CDR3: CASSARDRRRTDTQYF. The CDR3 DNA sequence: TGTGCCAGCAGTGCGAGGGACAGGCGACGCACAGATACGCAGTATTTT.

The rearrangement uses TRBV29-1 and TRBJ1-1; 12 nucleotides agree with TRBD1. Germline V gene sequence: CDR1 SQVTM, CDR2 ANQGSEA. V lost 4 bases to trimming and J lost 6 bases; unmatched junction nucleotides: 6. This CDR3 has 14 residues. The CDR3 here is CSVGPGTGGSEAFF. The CDR3 DNA is TGCAGCGTTGGCCCCGGGACAGGGGGCTCTGAAGCTTTCTTT.

J is TRBJ2-3 and V is TRBV14; no firm D call. Germline-derived CDR1 and CDR2 are SGHDN and FVKESK. Trimming removed 4 bases at V and 2 bases at J, with 10 bases between. The CDR3 runs to 14 residues. The CDR3 is CASSPQGLTDTQYF. The CDR3 nucleotides are TGTGCCAGCAGCCCCCAAGGGCTCACAGATACGCAGTATTTT.

V usage is TRBV4-3 and J usage is TRBJ2-7; D is ambiguous. CDR1 is LGHNA, CDR2 YSLEER, per germline. The CDR3 runs 15 residues. With 1 base removed from V and 3 bases from J, the gap between germline ends came to 13 bases. The CDR3 nucleotides are TGCGCCAGCAGCCAAGTTACGGGTCCGGGCTACGAGCAGTACTTC. Translating gives CASSQVTGPGYEQYF.

This clone was found once. The V gene is TRBV7-2, the J gene TRBJ1-5, with 8 bases matching TRBD1. Looked up from germline, CDR1 is SGHTA and CDR2 is FQGNSA. After removal of 3 bases from V and 4 bases from J, the junction contained 8 bases not matched to a gene. The CDR3 sequence is 16 residues long. The DNA of the CDR3 is TGTGCCAGCAGCTTTGACCAGGGGGCCCGAAATCAGCCCCAGCATTTT. Amino acid sequence: CASSFDQGARNQPQHF.

The chain combines TRBV19 with TRBJ2-3; TRBD1 might be the D (6 bases). Germline assignment: CDR1 LNHDA and CDR2 SQIVND (reference sequence). There are 13 residues in the CDR3. The V end was cut by 3 bases, the J end by 4 bases, with 8 bases between. The CDR3 DNA sequence: TGTGCCAGTAGTATGGGACAATCAGATACGCAGTATTTT. Translating gives CASSMGQSDTQYF.

V is TRBV30 and J is TRBJ1-2; the match to TRBD1 covers 12 bases. This CDR3 spans 13 amino acids. Germline V CDR1 and CDR2: GTSNPN, SVGIG (reference sequence). J lost 8 bases, V lost 5 bases, and 6 bases had no gene match. CDR3 nucleotides: TGTGCCTGGCGGGACAGGGGGCGCCGGGGCTACACCTTC. It yields the protein CAWRDRGRRGYTF.

About this clone: Other DNA sequences in this specimen translate into the identical CDR3. V gene TRBV29-1 combines with J gene TRBJ2-3, with unresolved D. Trimming took off 4 bases at V and 5 bases at J, with 4 bases between the two ends. CDR3 length: 10 residues. Germline CDR1 and CDR2: SQVTM and ANQGSEA. The CDR3 nucleotides are TGCAGCGTTGGGGGAGATACGCAGTATTTT. This gives the protein CSVGGDTQYF.

The rearrangement joins TRBV10-3 to TRBJ1-2, with a possible D match to TRBD1 (5 bases). Germline V gene data show CDR1 as ENHRY and CDR2 as SYGVKD. Deletions cut 2 bases from V and 5 bases from J, with 12 bases between. The CDR3 totals 14 residues. The CDR3 coding sequence is TGTGCCATCAGTGAGGATCCAGGGATTTATGGCTACACCTTC. It is translated as CAISEDPGIYGYTF.

The chain employs TRBV27 and TRBJ1-6, with a possible D match to TRBD1 (6 bases). The germline gives CDR1 MNHEY, CDR2 SMNVEV (reference sequence). This CDR3 comprises 13 residues. V gave up 6 bases and J gave up 10 bases, with 13 bases separating them. CDR3 sequence reads: CASSPQGGSPLHF. The CDR3 region has the DNA TGTGCCAGCAGCCCCCAAGGGGGGTCACCCCTCCACTTT.

CDR3 nucleotides: TGTGCCAGCAGTGAAACTCGGGGGAGTAGTTCACCCCTCCACTTT. It is translated as CASSETRGSSSPLHF. This chain uses TRBV6-1 with TRBJ1-6; a possible D gene is TRBD1 (5 bases). Germline V gene lookup returns CDR1 MNHNS and CDR2 SASEGT. Trimming removed 2 bases at V and 9 bases at J, with 14 bases between. CDR3 length: 15 residues.

The rearrangement links TRBV30 to TRBJ2-3, with TRBD2 matching 12 bases. The V and J ends lost 7 bases and 3 bases, in that order; junction bases with no gene match: 5. The CDR3 extends over 14 amino acids. Germline loops: CDR1 GTSNPN, CDR2 SVGIG (reference sequence). The chain's CDR3 is CASVTSGGTDTQYF. In nucleotides, the CDR3 is TGTGCCTCCGTGACTAGCGGGGGAACAGATACGCAGTATTTT.

This chain joins TRBV11-2 and TRBJ2-2; D is ambiguous. The CDR3 is made up of 12 amino acids. The germline CDR1 and CDR2 sequences are SGHAT and FQNNGV. The V and J ends lost 3 bases and 2 bases respectively, with 1 base between them. DNA of the CDR3: TGTGCCAGCAGCTTTAACACCGGGGAGCTGTTTTTT. Residues: CASSFNTGELFF.

This clone appeared a single time. The gene calls are TRBV5-1 and TRBJ2-1; weak D call: TRBD1 (6 bases). There are 16 residues in the CDR3. The germline V gene has CDR1 SGHRS and CDR2 YFSETQ. Trimming removed 2 bases at V and 0 bases at J, with 12 bases between. The CDR3 loop reads CASSFLGRGSYNEQFF. The CDR3 region has the DNA TGCGCCAGCAGCTTTTTAGGCAGGGGCTCCTACAATGAGCAGTTCTTC.

The rearrangement links TRBV30 to TRBJ2-1; possible D gene TRBD2, 6 bases. The germline V gene has CDR1 GTSNPN and CDR2 SVGIG (reference sequence). The CDR3 loop spans 12 amino acids. The V gene lost 2 bases and the J gene lost 15 bases, with 17 bases spanning the gap. CDR3 nucleotide sequence: TGTGCCTGGAGTATGCCGGGAGCTGGACTGTTCTTC. Protein sequence: CAWSMPGAGLFF.

The V gene is TRBV7-2, the J gene TRBJ1-6; D unclear. V was cut by 7 bases and J by 2 bases, with 6 bases left in between. The V gene's germline CDR1 is SGHTA and CDR2 FQGNSA. The CDR3 consists of 13 residues. As DNA, the CDR3 is TGTGCCAGCACGGCAGCCTATAATTCACCCCTCCACTTT. Amino acids: CASTAAYNSPLHF.

This clone was counted ten times or more. The chain joins TRBV30 to TRBJ2-7, with D possibly being TRBD1 (6 bases). V was pared by 2 bases and J by 6 bases, with 20 bases between. Germline assignment: CDR1 GTSNPN and CDR2 SVGIG (reference sequence). This CDR3 is 15 amino acids long. The chain's CDR3 is CAWSKGSRGGSEQYF. The DNA for the CDR3 is TGTGCCTGGAGTAAGGGAAGCAGGGGTGGTAGCGAGCAGTACTTC. Variable domain in full (rest from reference TRBV30 and TRBJ2-7): SQTIHQWPATLVQPVGSPLSLECTVEGTSNPNLYWYRQAAGRGLQLLFYSVGIGQISSEVPQNLSASRPQDRQFILSSKKLLLSDSGFYLCAWSKGSRGGSEQYFGPGTRLTVT.

This clone was found a few times. The chain couples TRBV30 to TRBJ2-3; D is undetermined. V gave up 2 bases and J gave up 4 bases, with 7 bases separating them. The CDR3 spans 12 residues. Looked up from germline, CDR1 is GTSNPN and CDR2 is SVGIG (reference sequence). The CDR3 spells CAWSRAADTQYF. In DNA form, the CDR3 reads TGTGCCTGGAGTCGGGCGGCAGATACGCAGTATTTT.

This chain joins TRBV10-3 and TRBJ1-6, with D tentatively TRBD1 (5 bases). Trimming cost V 7 bases and J 9 bases, with 13 bases left between them. The CDR3 has 13 amino acids. CDR1 ENHRY and CDR2 SYGVKD come from the germline V gene. CDR3 protein: CAINGAGSSPLHF. CDR3 DNA sequence: TGTGCCATCAATGGCGCAGGGAGTTCACCCCTCCACTTT.

The chain employs TRBV6-5 and TRBJ1-3; D is unresolved. V lost 0 bases, J lost 2 bases, and 5 bases lay in between. This CDR3 spans 14 amino acids. Germline CDR1 MNHEY, CDR2 SVGAGI. In DNA, the CDR3 is TGTGCCAGCAGTTACTCAAGGCCTGGAAACACCATATATTTT. It translates to CASSYSRPGNTIYF.